This TCR beta chain was observed in a study of cytomegalovirus exposure and HLA in healthy donors. About this clone itself: The antigen is unknown.

The CDR3 extends over 14 amino acids. Germline CDR1 reads MNHEY; CDR2 reads SMNVEV (reference sequence). The V gene lost 7 bases and the J gene lost 6 bases, with 19 bases spanning the gap. Study outcomes and limitations: It was 164 TCR beta chains that were listed as cytomegalovirus-associated. Earlier analysis yielded a pattern in which most TCR beta V segments were productive about 90% or about 30% of the time.

The PCR used 60 Vbeta and 13 Jbeta primers. Sequencing was performed with immunoSEQ multiplex PCR; in TCRdb, only in-frame clones are kept and a portion is missing. The data hold about 190,000 clones, with under 85% observed a single time. The receptor comes from a man aged 50-60 years in good health and CMV-seronegative. Sequencing was carried out using PBMCs. V usage is TRBV27 and J usage is TRBJ2-7; D call uncertain. CDR3 sequence: CASTSATQRSEQYF. For the CDR3, the DNA is TGTGCCAGCACCTCGGCGACTCAAAGGTCCGAGCAGTACTTC.